Presented here are 22 T cell receptor beta chains from one specimen sequenced in a study of type 1 and type 2 diabetes patients. The PCR template was genomic DNA. Amplification of the beta chain CDR3 used 30 forward and 13 reverse multiplex primers. Using its own MiXCR run on the multiplex PCR reads, TCRdb lists one record per CDR3 protein. This table has about 290,000 distinct CDR3 sequences, approximately 45% appearing once. Input material: peripheral blood mononuclear cells (PBMCs). These receptors were obtained from a man between 18 and 35 years old with type 2 diabetes.

The rearrangement links TRBV12-3 or TRBV12-4 to TRBJ2-7, with D unresolved. The V and J ends lost 2 bases and 0 bases respectively, with 14 bases between them. This CDR3 contains 16 residues. The CDR3 loop reads CASSLILTAYSYEQYF. CDR3 bases: TGTGCCAGCAGTTTAATCTTGACTGCATACTCCTACGAGCAGTACTTC.

The rearrangement joins TRBV6-1 to TRBJ2-1, with TRBD1 matching over 11 bases. Germline trimming cut 6 bases from V and 10 bases from J; bases unmatched to any gene: 11. The CDR3 runs 15 residues. The germline V gene has CDR1 MNHNS and CDR2 SASEGT. The CDR3 region is CASRDGQGASNEQFF. The CDR3 DNA is TGTGCCAGCAGGGACGGACAGGGGGCTTCTAACGAGCAGTTCTTC.

With respect to this clonotype: Mismatch with germline at one junction end may stem from a read error. The chain's CDR3 is CASSGMGGQETQCF. The CDR3 DNA reads TGTGCCAGCAGTGGGATGGGGGGCCAAGAGACCCAGTGCTTC. The chain combines TRBV6-1 with TRBJ2-5; perhaps D is TRBD1 or TRBD2 (6 bases each). The CDR3 runs to 14 residues. CDR1 and CDR2 from the germline V gene are MNHNS and SASEGT.

This chain connects TRBV30 to TRBJ1-4; no firm D call. Deletions cut 0 bases from V and 4 bases from J, with 9 bases between. Germline V lookup: CDR1 GTSNPN, CDR2 SVGIG (reference sequence). The CDR3 contains 14 residues. The CDR3 reads CAWSVGWVNEKLFF. The DNA for the CDR3 is TGTGCCTGGAGTGTAGGCTGGGTTAATGAAAAACTGTTTTTT.

V gene TRBV12-3 or TRBV12-4 combines with J gene TRBJ2-1; D gene unclear. The V end lost 6 bases, the J end lost 0 bases, and 6 bases lay between the germline ends. CDR3 size: 13 residues. CDR3 loop: CASRYSSYNEQFF. Written as DNA, the CDR3 is TGTGCCAGCAGATATTCCTCCTACAATGAGCAGTTCTTC.

V and J are TRBV9 and TRBJ2-5; D is unresolved. The J call is doubtful: the DNA matches TRBJ2-1 better. The CDR3 has 15 residues. Looked up from germline, CDR1 is SGDLS and CDR2 is YYNGEE. For the CDR3, the DNA is TGTGCCAGCAGCGTGCAGGCCGGGCCGAAGGGTGAGCAGTTCTTC. Translated, it gives CASSVQAGPKGEQFF.

V usage is TRBV7-3 and J usage is TRBJ2-5; 8 nucleotides match TRBD1. This CDR3 spans 15 amino acids. In germline, CDR1 is SGHTA, CDR2 FQGTGA. V lost 1 base, J lost 4 bases, and 5 bases stayed unmatched. CDR3 protein: CASSLRGDRPETQYF. CDR3 sequence (DNA): TGTGCCAGCAGCTTAAGGGGGGACAGGCCAGAGACCCAGTACTTC.

This clonotype was counted only a few times. The chain has TRBV6-5 and TRBJ1-2; possibly TRBD1 for D (5 bases). The CDR3 covers 14 residues. Germline values: CDR1 MNHEY, CDR2 SVGAGI. The V gene lost 6 bases and the J gene lost 7 bases, with 18 bases spanning the gap. The CDR3: CASSSNARVSGYTF. The CDR3 DNA reads TGTGCCAGCAGCTCCAACGCCAGGGTTAGTGGCTACACCTTC.

The CDR3: CASSWQENTGELFF. Written as DNA, the CDR3 is TGTGCCAGTAGTTGGCAGGAGAACACCGGGGAGCTGTTTTTT. V and J are TRBV19 and TRBJ2-2; no definite D call. V shed 5 bases and J shed 1 base, with 8 bases lying between them. The germline gives CDR1 LNHDA, CDR2 SQIVND (reference sequence). The CDR3 sequence is 14 residues long.

Many counts were recorded for this clonotype. The chain links TRBV2 to TRBJ2-7, with TRBD1 identical over 8 bases. The CDR3 covers 16 residues. J lost 2 bases, V lost 10 bases, and 16 bases had no gene match. Germline V CDR1 and CDR2: SNHLY, FYNNEI. CDR3 nucleotides: TGTGCCACCTCGAAAGGGAAGGACAGGGAGGCCTACGAGCAGTACTTC. Translation gives CATSKGKDREAYEQYF.

This clonotype occurred a few times. The rearrangement joins TRBV28 to TRBJ1-1; no firm D call. The CDR3 has 16 residues. CDR1 and CDR2 (germline): MDHEN, SYDVKM. Trimming cost V 5 bases and J 0 bases, with 16 bases left between them. CDR3 DNA sequence: TGTGCCAGCAGTAAACAAGGGCTTCGGATGAACACTGAAGCTTTCTTT. It translates to CASSKQGLRMNTEAFF.

This clonotype was found a few times. This chain connects TRBV9 to TRBJ1-4; TRBD1 is a possible D gene (5 bases). Germline V gene lookup returns CDR1 SGDLS and CDR2 YYNGEE. The germline V and J ends were trimmed by 5 bases and 5 bases, with 19 bases remaining between them. There are 16 residues in the CDR3. CDR3 bases: TGTGCCAGCAGTGATACCGTGGGGGGTAGGAATGAAAAACTGTTTTTT. Its protein product is CASSDTVGGRNEKLFF.

Of note for this clonotype: The junction departs from the called germline gene at one end, perhaps through a read error. J is TRBJ2-1 and V is TRBV19; tentative D call: TRBD1 (6 bases). Germline V gene sequence: CDR1 LNHDA, CDR2 SQIVND (reference sequence). The length of the CDR3 is 10 residues. The CDR3 DNA reads as TGTGCCTCACAGGGTAATGTGCAGTTCTTC. Residues: CASQGNVQFF.

The V and J genes are TRBV6-5 and TRBJ2-2; unclear D gene. The CDR3 runs 15 residues. Trimming removed 0 bases from V and 7 bases from J, with 12 bases in between. Germline loops: CDR1 MNHEY, CDR2 SVGAGI. The CDR3 coding sequence is TGTGCCAGCAGTTACTCGAAATCAGGCGGCGGGGAGCTGTTTTTT. It yields the protein CASSYSKSGGGELFF.

This clonotype has more than one count but fewer than ten. The chain uses TRBV19 and TRBJ1-1, with D unclear. Germline V gene data show CDR1 as LNHDA and CDR2 as SQIVND (reference sequence). The V end was cut by 5 bases, the J end by 0 bases, with 16 bases between. CDR3 length: 16 amino acids. The CDR3 here is CASSSRPIPLNTEAFF. In nucleotides, the CDR3 is TGTGCCAGTAGTTCCCGACCGATACCCCTGAACACTGAAGCTTTCTTT.

V usage is TRBV13 and J usage is TRBJ2-1; D may match TRBD1 or TRBD2 (5 bases each). Germline loops: CDR1 PRHDT, CDR2 FYEKMQ (reference sequence). There are 16 residues in the CDR3. V lost 4 bases to trimming and J lost 3 bases, with 16 bases between them. The CDR3 region is CASSSRDAQDYNEQFF. CDR3 sequence (DNA): TGTGCCAGCAGCTCACGGGACGCACAAGACTACAATGAGCAGTTCTTC.

The chain has TRBV20-1 and TRBJ1-5; the D is unclear. CDR1 DFQATT and CDR2 SNEGSKA come from the germline V gene (reference sequence). There are 14 residues in the CDR3. Trimming cost V 3 bases and J 6 bases, with 15 bases left between them. The CDR3, as DNA: TGCAGTGCTAGCGGCAGTATAGCAGGTCAGCCCCAGCATTTT. Its translation: CSASGSIAGQPQHF.

The V and J genes are TRBV20-1 and TRBJ2-1, with 13 bases matching TRBD2. Trimming took 1 base from V and 6 from J; bases not matched to a gene: 6. The CDR3 contains 16 residues. Germline assignment: CDR1 DFQATT and CDR2 SNEGSKA (reference sequence). The CDR3 spells CSARGATSGRANEQFF. In DNA, the CDR3 is TGCAGTGCTAGAGGCGCAACTAGCGGGAGGGCCAATGAGCAGTTCTTC.

The chain recombines TRBV20-1 with TRBJ2-3; D unclear. The CDR3 contains 11 residues. Trimming shortened V by 5 bases and J by 8 bases, and 11 bases separated the two germline ends. The V gene's germline CDR1 is DFQATT and CDR2 SNEGSKA (reference sequence). CDR3 region: CSAHPGGTQYF. CDR3 coding DNA: TGCAGTGCTCATCCTGGCGGTACGCAGTATTTT.

The sample holds a few counts of this clonotype. V usage is TRBV7-7 and J usage is TRBJ2-7, with 8 bases aligning to TRBD1. CDR1 and CDR2 (germline): SSHAT, FNYEAQ (reference sequence). V dropped 5 bases and J dropped 6; count of bases not matched to a gene: 6. The CDR3 contains 13 residues. The CDR3 region is CASSTGQGSEQYF. The CDR3 DNA is TGTGCCAGCAGCACCGGACAGGGCTCCGAGCAGTACTTC.

The chain joins TRBV7-6 to TRBJ2-7, with 7 nucleotides matching TRBD2. The CDR3 length is 14 residues. CDR1 and CDR2 (germline): SGHVS, FNYEAQ. Losses at the gene ends were 2 bases for V and 3 bases for J; bases not matched to a gene: 4. The CDR3 DNA is TGTGCCAGCAGCTTAAACGGGGGGAACTACGAGCAGTACTTC. It translates to CASSLNGGNYEQYF.

The J gene is TRBJ2-7, the V gene TRBV6-5; D remains unclear. The CDR3 is made up of 14 amino acids. Germline CDR1 is MNHEY and CDR2 is SVGAGI. V lost 9 bases to trimming and J lost 5 bases, with 20 bases between them. CDR3 sequence: CARWCRRLMDEQYF. CDR3 sequence (DNA): TGTGCCAGATGGTGTCGCCGGCTTATGGACGAGCAGTACTTC.